The entry below describes one T cell receptor (beta chain). Its target is unknown. Compared with germline, one end of the junction differs, possibly owing to a read error. Sample-barcoded 5' priming and a J-beta primer mix drove a second PCR of roughly 7 to 11 cycles. TCRdb re-called the 5' RACE reads with MiXCR, one entry per CDR3 protein. The data hold about 970,000 distinct CDR3 sequences, with just over 50% observed a single time. This entry is derived from a study of blood T cells in healthy people across ages. Study-wide findings and caveats: CMV status of donors was unknown, possibly confounding expanded clonotype changes. Both higher diversity and more naive CD4+ cells marked long-lived donors when set against aged donors.

CDR1 and CDR2 (germline): SGHVS, FQNEAQ. This CDR3 comprises 15 residues. With each sample, at least 5 micrograms of total RNA were extracted. J is TRBJ2-7 and V is TRBV7-8; 7 bases match TRBD1. This sequence was found in a woman aged 60 to 75 in good health. Sequencing was carried out using blood. The CDR3 nucleotides are TGTGCCAGCAGCCCGCCGGGACAGCCCTCCGACGAGCAGTACTTC. Its translation: CASSPPGQPSDEQYF. Full variable domain (outside the CDR3, taken from reference TRBV7-8 and TRBJ2-7): GAGVSQSPRYKVAKRGQDVALRCDPISGHVSLFWYQQALGQGPEFLTYFQNEAQLDKSGLPSDRFFAERPEGSVSTLKIQRTQQEDSAVYLCASSPPGQPSDEQYFGPGTRLTVT.